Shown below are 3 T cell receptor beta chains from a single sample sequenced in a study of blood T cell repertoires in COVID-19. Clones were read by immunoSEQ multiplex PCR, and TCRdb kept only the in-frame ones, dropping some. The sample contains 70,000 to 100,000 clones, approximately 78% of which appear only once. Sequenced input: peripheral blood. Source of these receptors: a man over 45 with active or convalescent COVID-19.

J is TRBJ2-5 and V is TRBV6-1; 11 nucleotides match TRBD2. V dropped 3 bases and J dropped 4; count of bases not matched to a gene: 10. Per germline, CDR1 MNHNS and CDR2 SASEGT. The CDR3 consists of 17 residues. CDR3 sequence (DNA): TGTGCCAGCAGTGAGAGTAGCGGGGGGGATCTAGGAGAGACCCAGTACTTC. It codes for CASSESSGGDLGETQYF.

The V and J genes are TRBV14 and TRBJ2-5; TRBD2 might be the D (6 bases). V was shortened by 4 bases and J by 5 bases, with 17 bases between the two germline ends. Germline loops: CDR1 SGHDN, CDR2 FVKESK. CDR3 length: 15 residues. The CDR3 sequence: CASSRLAPSGETQYF. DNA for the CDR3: TGTGCCAGCAGCCGCCTAGCCCCCAGCGGGGAGACCCAGTACTTC.

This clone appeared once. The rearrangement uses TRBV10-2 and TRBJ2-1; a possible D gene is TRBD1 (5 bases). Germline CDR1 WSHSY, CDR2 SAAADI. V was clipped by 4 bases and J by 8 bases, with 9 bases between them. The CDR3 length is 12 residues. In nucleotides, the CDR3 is TGCGCCAGCAGTGGGGGCTTGGATGAGCAGTTCTTC. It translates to CASSGGLDEQFF.